This TCR beta chain was found in a study of tumor and adjacent non-tumor tissue in lung cancer. Across the whole study: The cohort had roughly 11 adenocarcinoma, a couple of squamous cell and 1 small cell patients. General study results and limits: Significantly higher TCR diversity was found in tumor than normal lung.

RNA was extracted from bulk tissue without any cell sorting. Distant lung tissue was collected more than 3 cm away from the tumor edge. The library came from three nested PCR rounds adapted from ARM-PCR protocols. One entry per CDR3 protein results from TCRdb running MiXCR on the multiplex PCR reads. The table records some 80,000 distinct CDR3 sequences, more than 75% of them present only once. The CDR3 runs 14 residues. CDR1 and CDR2 from the germline V gene are SGHAT and FQNNGV. Concerning this clonotype: Its antigen remains unidentified. At one boundary the junction diverges from the germline segment, which might be a read error.

The clonotype comes from a woman in her forties or fifties with non-small cell lung cancer. The sample consisted of distant non-tumor lung tissue. V usage is TRBV11-2 and J usage is TRBJ2-7; tentatively, D is TRBD1 (5 bases). The chain's CDR3 is CASNLLRDSYGQYF. CDR3 coding DNA: TGTGCCAGCAACTTACTTAGAGACAGCTACGGGCAGTACTTC.